This TCR beta chain was identified in a study of blood T cell repertoires in COVID-19 (dated by TCRdb to the early 2020s). At the level of the whole study: The collaborator samples originated in the United States, Italy and Spain and spanned the acute and convalescent phases of COVID-19. The prospective study material was composed of cDNA or gDNA derived from T cells, B-cell-depleted T cells, or PBMCs. Deeply sampled blood TCRbeta repertoires from subjects exposed to, actively infected with, or recovered from COVID-19 were included in the dataset. The repertoires were released in a freely available public database intended as a resource for research on the immune response to SARS-CoV-2. Samples came from the ongoing ImmuneRACE study (first 160 participants) plus 1,254 subjects from 6 global collaborators. The sample metadata nearly always contained a de-identified subject ID, COVID-19 status, age in years and sex. Where available, HLA class I and class II types were obtained from metadata supplied by the sample provider rather than from assay-based typing. Overall study results and their limits: The amount of clinical and demographic metadata varied by source and participant and was provided uncurated.

Concerning this clone itself: No antigen is known for it. Base qualities are not provided; no much larger clone lies one nucleotide away.

The CDR1 and CDR2 encoded by the germline V gene are SGHRS and YFSETQ. The germline V and J ends show losses of 0 bases and 5 bases respectively, and no gene match explains 5 bases of the junction. Measured from the cysteine to the phenylalanine, the CDR3 is 15 residues long. The retained sequence is limited to the CDR3, 45 bases, with the frame set at the first base. The collaborating institutions used their own protocols to collect whole blood in K2EDTA tubes. For TCRbeta analysis, collaborators shipped samples in one of three forms: frozen whole blood, isolated PBMCs, or DNA extracted from either of those sample types. The immunoSEQ Assay, a bias-controlled multiplex PCR, was used to amplify TCRbeta CDR3 regions from genomic DNA. As for the authors' bioinformatics: The number of nucleated cells in each sample was estimated by amplification of reference gene primers within the assay. To quantify the absolute abundance of each unique TCRbeta CDR3 rearrangement, sequence reads were collapsed and filtered. Productive Simpson clonality was computed per sample as the square root of Simpson's diversity index over productive rearrangements. TCRdb carries this immuneACCESS record with in-frame sequences only. Its versions omit some clonotypes, under half of them owing to an unresolved V gene in the studies checked, with the rest unexplained. The V and J calls and the clone size are those of that table, but D and trimming were determined from the DNA. In this sample the table shows around 50,000 clones, around 86% of which occur a single time. The ten largest clones capture approximately 8% of the sample.

This receptor was obtained from a man aged 45-65 years with active COVID-19. The sequence joins TRBV5-1 to TRBJ2-1, and TRBD2 matches 7 of the central bases. The sample comprised peripheral blood. The encoded CDR3 is CASSLGPLADNEQFF. Read as DNA, the sequence is TGCGCCAGCAGCTTGGGACCCCTAGCGGACAATGAGCAGTTCTTC.